Sequencing of this T cell receptor beta chain was carried out in a study of blood T cell repertoires in COVID-19. In the study overall: The samples span acute and convalescent COVID-19 from the United States, Italy and Spain.

As handled by the study authors: Nucleated cell counts were estimated from reference gene primer amplification. The repertoire was sequenced with immunoSEQ multiplex PCR; TCRdb's copy has only in-frame clones and lacks some. The DNA was the basis for D and trimming; V, J and clone size are from that table. In the table there are 170,000 or so clones, over 70% of which are singletons. Patients from Seattle were sampled longitudinally, starting during active infection. Sequencing input: peripheral blood. This receptor was taken from a woman in her thirties or forties with COVID-19, enrolled during active disease.

The DNA for the CDR3 is TGTGCCAGCAGTTACTCAAGACAGAGAGAAGCTTTCTTT. Amino acids: CASSYSRQREAFF. This chain connects TRBV6-5 to TRBJ1-1; a possible D gene is TRBD1 (5 bases). V gave up 0 bases and J gave up 8 bases, with 10 bases separating them. The CDR3 sequence is 13 residues long. The germline gives CDR1 MNHEY, CDR2 SVGAGI.